This entry lists 24 T cell receptor beta chains sequenced from one sample in a study of blood T cell repertoires in COVID-19. TCRdb's copy holds only in-frame clones and misses some; the assay was immunoSEQ multiplex PCR. Among approximately 500,000 clones, 88% were seen once, and the ten largest hold approximately 2%. Sequenced input: PBMCs or T cells enriched from blood (not recorded which). The source of these receptors is a woman in her thirties or forties who had recovered from COVID-19.

Points on this clone: The sample contains more than one DNA sequence encoding this CDR3. The chain uses TRBV27 and TRBJ1-2; TRBD1 is a possible D gene (5 bases). CDR3 size: 13 residues. Trimming cost V 5 bases and J 5 bases, with 12 bases left between them. In germline, CDR1 is MNHEY, CDR2 SMNVEV (reference sequence). This CDR3 reads CASSLGTAYGYTF. The CDR3 bases are TGTGCCAGCAGTCTAGGGACTGCATATGGCTACACCTTC.

The chain links TRBV12-3 or TRBV12-4 to TRBJ2-5, with D possibly being TRBD2 (5 bases). The CDR3 is 13 amino acids. The V end lost 3 bases, the J end lost 2 bases, and 7 bases lay between the germline ends. The CDR3 sequence: CASSFQRQETQYF. The CDR3 region has the DNA TGTGCCAGCAGTTTTCAGCGGCAAGAGACCCAGTACTTC.

This clone is a singleton in its sample. The gene calls are TRBV18 and TRBJ2-2; a weak D match, TRBD1 (5 bases). In germline, CDR1 is KGHSH, CDR2 LQKENI. This CDR3 comprises 17 residues. The V end was cut by 3 bases, the J end by 0 bases, with 14 bases between. The DNA of the CDR3 is TGTGCCAGCTCACCCTTTGTCAGGACAACGAACACCGGGGAGCTGTTTTTT. Translated, it gives CASSPFVRTTNTGELFF.

The rearrangement uses TRBV7-9 and TRBJ1-1, with 8 bases identical to TRBD1. This CDR3 comprises 14 residues. Germline CDR1 SEHNR, CDR2 FQNEAQ (reference sequence). V lost 5 bases to trimming and J lost 4 bases; unmatched junction nucleotides: 6. The CDR3 spells CASSPQGVGTEAFF. The CDR3 bases are TGTGCCAGCAGCCCACAGGGGGTTGGCACTGAAGCTTTCTTT.

The gene calls are TRBV11-2 and TRBJ2-2; D uncertain. The CDR3 has 15 residues. From germline, CDR1 is SGHAT and CDR2 FQNNGV. The V end lost 7 bases, the J end lost 2 bases, and 14 bases lay between the germline ends. CDR3 nucleotide sequence: TGTGCCAGCACCCCCTTAGCTGTTAACACCGGGGAGCTGTTTTTT. This codes for CASTPLAVNTGELFF.

This clone was found once. V gene TRBV29-1 combines with J gene TRBJ2-7; 8 bases agree with TRBD1. This CDR3 spans 13 amino acids. The junction had 6 bases not matched to a gene; V was cut back by 6 bases and J by 2 bases. The germline V gene encodes CDR1 SQVTM and CDR2 ANQGSEA. The CDR3 DNA is TGCAGCGTCCTGGACAGGGCCGCCTACGAGCAGTACTTC. This codes for CSVLDRAAYEQYF.

This chain links TRBV7-2 with TRBJ2-7; 8 bases are shared with TRBD1. This CDR3 spans 15 amino acids. The J segment lost 3 bases and the V segment lost 7 bases, leaving 11 bases of the junction unmatched. Germline CDR1 is SGHTA and CDR2 is FQGNSA. CDR3 nucleotides: TGTGCCAGCAAAACCGGACAGGGTCTGAGCTACGAGCAGTACTTC. This codes for CASKTGQGLSYEQYF.

For the CDR3, the DNA is TGTGCCAGCAGCCAGCGGGACAGGGCATCTCTCGGCACTGAAGCTTTCTTT. Translation gives CASSQRDRASLGTEAFF. The rearrangement uses TRBV3-1 (or the pseudogene TRBV3-2) and TRBJ1-1, with 9 bases aligning to TRBD1. This CDR3 has 17 residues. The V segment lost 3 bases and the J segment 4 bases; nucleotides outside the gene matches: 12. Germline CDR1 reads LGHDT; CDR2 reads YNNKEL (reference sequence).

The V and J genes are TRBV12-3 or TRBV12-4 and TRBJ2-7; D uncertain. V was shortened by 7 bases and J by 7 bases, with 11 bases between the two germline ends. The length of the CDR3 is 11 residues. DNA of the CDR3: TGTGCCAGCACCGACACTGGGGAGCAGTACTTC. It translates to CASTDTGEQYF.

The rearrangement links TRBV6-1 to TRBJ2-1; TRBD2 matches at 9 bases. The CDR3 is 15 residues long. The V and J ends lost 2 bases and 9 bases, in that order; junction bases with no gene match: 8. CDR1 and CDR2 from the germline V gene are MNHNS and SASEGT. Written as DNA, the CDR3 is TGTGCCAGCAGTGAAAAGGTAGCGGGAGTTGGTGAGCAGTTCTTC. As protein: CASSEKVAGVGEQFF.

V and J are TRBV5-5 and TRBJ2-1, with D tentatively TRBD2 (6 bases). Between the trimmed V and J ends, which lost 4 bases and 8 bases, there was a span of 16 bases. Germline lookup yields CDR1 SGHKS and CDR2 YYEKEE (reference sequence). The CDR3 contains 14 residues. The CDR3 protein is CASSPTWGDYEQFF. As DNA, the CDR3 is TGTGCCAGCAGCCCCACGTGGGGGGACTATGAGCAGTTCTTC. The entire variable domain, with the rest obtained from reference TRBV5-5 and TRBJ2-1, is as follows: DAGVTQSPTHLIKTRGQQVTLRCSPISGHKSVSWYQQVLGQGPQFIFQYYEKEERGRGNFPDRFSARQFPNYSSELNVNALLLGDSALYLCASSPTWGDYEQFFGPGTRLTVL.

This sequence joins TRBV3-1 (or the pseudogene TRBV3-2) and TRBJ1-5; 9 positions agree with TRBD1. This CDR3 has 15 residues. CDR1 and CDR2 from the germline V gene are LGHDT and YNNKEL (reference sequence). Trimming at V came to 4 bases and at J to 7 bases, leaving 8 bases not matched to a gene. The CDR3 loop reads CASSPWPDRGQPQHF. The DNA for the CDR3 is TGTGCCAGCAGCCCGTGGCCGGACAGGGGACAGCCCCAGCATTTT.

This chain joins TRBV19 and TRBJ1-1; 8 nucleotides agree with TRBD1. Germline V gives CDR1 LNHDA, CDR2 SQIVND (reference sequence). The trim removed 5 bases at V and 1 base at J, leaving 15 bases unmatched. The CDR3 sequence is 18 residues long. CDR3 region: CASSPPRTGSISNTEAFF. In DNA, the CDR3 is TGTGCCAGTAGTCCGCCCCGGACAGGGTCAATTTCGAACACTGAAGCTTTCTTT.

Here the CDR3 reads CASSQEVWGPGTEAFF. The CDR3 DNA is TGTGCCAGCAGCCAAGAAGTATGGGGGCCTGGGACTGAAGCTTTCTTT. The chain carries TRBV4-2 and TRBJ1-1; perhaps TRBD1 as D (6 bases). V shed 0 bases and J shed 5 bases, with 16 bases lying between them. The germline CDR1 and CDR2 sequences are LGHNA and YNFKEQ. The CDR3 runs 16 residues.

The chain couples TRBV14 to TRBJ2-1, with D perhaps matching TRBD2 (6 bases). The CDR3 contains 15 residues. Deletions cut 4 bases from V and 4 bases from J, with 14 bases between. The V gene's germline CDR1 is SGHDN and CDR2 FVKESK. The CDR3 loop reads CASSLRLDLYNEQFF. CDR3 DNA sequence: TGTGCCAGCAGCCTTCGACTAGATTTATACAATGAGCAGTTCTTC. Based on the CDR3 plus reference TRBV14 and TRBJ2-1, the full variable domain is EAGVTQFPSHSVIEKGQTVTLRCDPISGHDNLYWYRRVMGKEIKFLLHFVKESKQDESGMPNNRFLAERTGGTYSTLKVQPAELEDSGVYFCASSLRLDLYNEQFFGPGTRLTVL.

The chain links TRBV7-9 to TRBJ2-1; 7 bases line up with TRBD2. Looked up from germline, CDR1 is SEHNR and CDR2 is FQNEAQ (reference sequence). The V gene end was trimmed by 6 bases and the J gene end by 5 bases; junction bases not matched to a gene: 1. The CDR3 totals 12 residues. CDR3 bases: TGTGCCAGCAGTGGGGGGGACAATGAGCAGTTCTTC. The encoded protein is CASSGGDNEQFF.

The V call is TRBV24-1, the J call TRBJ2-1, with TRBD2 matching 8 bases. The length of the CDR3 is 16 residues. Looked up from germline, CDR1 is KGHDR and CDR2 is SFDVKD. J gave up 5 bases and V 6 bases, and 11 bases lay outside the gene matches. The CDR3 protein is CATSPGGEGLDNEQFF. CDR3 in DNA: TGTGCCACCAGTCCCGGGGGGGAGGGCCTGGACAATGAGCAGTTCTTC.

The chain has TRBV5-5 and TRBJ1-2, with a tentative D call TRBD1 (6 bases). With 0 bases removed from V and 7 bases from J, the gap between germline ends came to 13 bases. From germline, CDR1 is SGHKS and CDR2 YYEKEE (reference sequence). CDR3 length equals 14 residues. The CDR3 sequence: CASSLVQTRGGYTF. For the CDR3, the DNA is TGTGCCAGCAGCTTGGTACAGACCAGGGGTGGCTACACCTTC.

V usage is TRBV3-1 (or the pseudogene TRBV3-2) and J usage is TRBJ1-5; 9 bases map to TRBD1. CDR1 LGHDT and CDR2 YNNKEL come from the germline V gene (reference sequence). CDR3 length: 20 residues. V shed 0 bases and J 0 bases; nucleotides not matched to a gene: 12. CDR3 DNA sequence: TGTGCCAGCAGCCAAGAAAGAGGAGAGAGGGACAGGGATAGCAATCAGCCCCAGCATTTT. It yields the protein CASSQERGERDRDSNQPQHF.

J is TRBJ1-1 and V is TRBV18; 9 bases are a match to TRBD1. Trimming took 3 bases from V and 0 from J; bases not matched to a gene: 8. CDR1 and CDR2 (germline): KGHSH, LQKENI. The CDR3 spans 17 residues. CDR3 DNA: TGTGCCAGCTCACCTCGAACAGGGGGCACTCTGAACACTGAAGCTTTCTTT. Translated: CASSPRTGGTLNTEAFF.

Only a few counts were recorded for this clone. The chain joins TRBV9 to TRBJ2-5; a weak D match, TRBD2 (5 bases). Per the germline V gene, CDR1 is SGDLS and CDR2 is YYNGEE. V shed 0 bases and J shed 5 bases, with 14 bases lying between them. The CDR3 totals 15 residues. The CDR3 spells CASSVEGEPRETQYF. The CDR3 bases are TGTGCCAGCAGCGTAGAGGGAGAACCCCGTGAGACCCAGTACTTC.

This chain uses TRBV3-1 (or the pseudogene TRBV3-2) with TRBJ1-4; TRBD1 matches at 7 bases. CDR3 length equals 18 residues. Germline CDR1 and CDR2: LGHDT and YNNKEL (reference sequence). V shed 1 base, J shed 6 bases, and the junction held 14 bases outside the gene matches. As DNA, the CDR3 is TGTGCCAGCAGCCAAGGAAAGCGGACAGGCAAAAGGGATGAAAAACTGTTTTTT. Translation gives CASSQGKRTGKRDEKLFF.

The gene calls are TRBV5-6 and TRBJ1-6, with a possible D match to TRBD1 (5 bases). Per the germline V gene, CDR1 is SGHDT and CDR2 is YYEEEE. The CDR3 loop spans 15 amino acids. Trimming removed 0 bases at V and 7 bases at J, with 11 bases between. CDR3 in amino acids: CASSLVGQGNSPLHF. The CDR3 DNA reads TGTGCCAGCAGCTTGGTAGGGCAGGGAAATTCACCCCTCCACTTT.

The chain recombines TRBV27 with TRBJ1-1; D gene uncertain. The V and J ends lost 3 bases and 2 bases respectively, with 10 bases between them. The CDR3 spans 14 residues. Germline values: CDR1 MNHEY, CDR2 SMNVEV (reference sequence). CDR3 DNA sequence: TGTGCCAGCAGTTTCAACGGACTTAACACTGAAGCTTTCTTT. It translates to CASSFNGLNTEAFF.